The clone carrying this TCR beta chain occurred many times. Between the trimmed V and J ends, which lost 3 bases and 8 bases, there was a span of 10 bases. This CDR3 has 12 residues. The CDR3 regions of TCR beta were amplified from RNA transcripts. RT-PCR in the first round (using the HTBI primer set) targeted the TCR CDR3. Each CDR3 protein is one row after TCRdb ran MiXCR on the multiplex PCR reads. The sample yields about 740,000 distinct CDR3 sequences, 13% to 15% seen once. The data belong to a study of T cells in Graves' hyperthyroidism and ophthalmopathy. Sample: blood. The TCR originated in a young woman with Graves' hyperthyroidism. V and J are TRBV12-3 or TRBV12-4 and TRBJ1-2; D ambiguous. The DNA of the CDR3 is TGTGCCAGCAGTTTGAGGTGGGAAGGCTACACCTTC. It is translated as CASSLRWEGYTF.